Here is one T cell receptor (beta chain) with its context. These data come from a study of blood T cell repertoires in COVID-19. The wider study: PBMCs, B-cell-depleted T cells, or T cells were the source of the cDNA or gDNA that made up the material.

The junction had 9 bases not matched to a gene; V was cut back by 4 bases and J by 3 bases. The CDR3 has 17 residues. Germline V gene lookup returns CDR1 LGHNA and CDR2 YNFKEQ. The repertoire was sequenced with immunoSEQ multiplex PCR; TCRdb's copy has only in-frame clones and lacks some. The sample lists 40,000 to 55,000 clones, 80% to 90% occurring once. Specimen: peripheral blood. The clonotype was recovered from a human donor in a cohort sampled during active COVID-19. V gene TRBV4-2 combines with J gene TRBJ2-3; 11 bases line up with TRBD2. The CDR3 coding sequence is TGTGCCAGCAGCCCTCGACTAGCGGGGCAGAAAACAGATACGCAGTATTTT. It yields the protein CASSPRLAGQKTDTQYF.